What follows is one T cell receptor beta chain and its context. Specimens obtained from alopecia areata patients comprised lesional scalp punch biopsies and peripheral blood. This specimen comes from a study of CD8+ T cells in alopecia areata. Following RNA extraction, reverse transcription yielded cDNA that acted as the sequencing template. Using immunoSEQ multiplex PCR, the repertoire was profiled, and TCRdb retains in-frame clones only, with some absent. Among under 15,000 clones listed, approximately 65% were seen once. Germline V gene lookup returns CDR1 MGHDK and CDR2 SYGVNS. The CDR3 covers 12 residues. Trimming stripped 9 bases from V and 1 base from J, with 8 bases between.

This chain connects TRBV25-1 to TRBJ2-3, with D maybe TRBD1 (5 bases). What was sequenced was skin. The sequence derives from a human donor with alopecia areata. CDR3 in DNA: TGTGCCAGTCCACAGGGCACAGATACGCAGTATTTT. Its translation is CASPQGTDTQYF.